Listed here are 2 T cell receptor beta chains from one sample, sequenced in a study of blood T cell repertoires in COVID-19. The protocol was immunoSEQ multiplex PCR, while the TCRdb copy is restricted to in-frame clones and leaves out a portion. The data contain over 300,000 clones, roughly 90% of them singletons. The sequenced material came from peripheral blood. These receptors were taken from a man aged 18 to 29 who had recovered from COVID-19.

The chain is built from TRBV2 and TRBJ2-1; D uncertain. V shed 8 bases and J shed 6 bases, with 8 bases lying between them. The CDR3 runs to 11 residues. CDR1 and CDR2 (germline): SNHLY, FYNNEI. CDR3 sequence (DNA): TGTGCCAGCTCTCCTACCAATGAGCAGTTCTTC. It yields the protein CASSPTNEQFF. The full variable domain, in which reference TRBV2 and TRBJ2-1 provide the parts outside the CDR3, is EPEVTQTPSHQVTQMGQEVILRCVPISNHLYFYWYRQILGQKVEFLVSFYNNEISEKSEIFDDQFSVERPDGSNFTLKIRSTKLEDSAMYFCASSPTNEQFFGPGTRLTVL.

The chain employs TRBV30 and TRBJ2-6; 8 bases match TRBD1. CDR1 GTSNPN and CDR2 SVGIG come from the germline V gene (reference sequence). CDR3 size: 18 residues. With 3 bases clipped from V and 0 bases from J, the junction kept 10 bases outside the gene matches. The CDR3 here is CAWREDRGQCSGANVLTF. CDR3 nucleotides: TGTGCCTGGAGAGAAGACAGGGGCCAATGCTCTGGGGCCAACGTCCTGACTTTC. Together with reference TRBV30 and TRBJ2-6, the CDR3 gives the full variable domain: SQTIHQWPATLVQPVGSPLSLECTVEGTSNPNLYWYRQAAGRGLQLLFYSVGIGQISSEVPQNLSASRPQDRQFILSSKKLLLSDSGFYLCAWREDRGQCSGANVLTFGAGSRLTVL.